A selection of T cell receptor beta chains follows, all from one sample in a study of blood T cell repertoires in COVID-19. Assay used: immunoSEQ multiplex PCR; TCRdb lists only in-frame clones, some missing. This sample has approximately 120,000 clones, with approximately 85% found just once. Material for sequencing was peripheral blood. Receptors were obtained from a woman aged 80 or over with COVID-19, enrolled during active disease. The CDR3 runs from the conserved cysteine through the conserved F or W. A D gene is named only where the DNA matches it firmly. Clone size, where shown, is once, few, many, or a class for clones that have expanded.

>TRBV6-5|few|TRBD1|TRBJ1-1
TGTGCCATAAAAACGGGACAGATGAACACTGAAGCTTTCTTT
CAIKTGQMNTEAFF
>TRBV6-5|.|TRBD1|TRBJ2-7
TGTGCCAGCAGAGTGGGACAGCTCTTAAGTAACGAGCAGTACTTC
CASRVGQLLSNEQYF
>TRBV19|few|TRBD1|TRBJ1-5
TGTGCCAGTAGGACAGGGGGCTTTGGGCAGCCCCAGCATTTT
CASRTGGFGQPQHF
>TRBV27|.|.|TRBJ2-3
TGTGCCAGCAGTTTACCCCTGACTACCCCTAGCACAGATACGCAGTATTTT
CASSLPLTTPSTDTQYF
>TRBV28|.|.|TRBJ2-7
TGTGCCAGCAGCTCCACAGGGACCTACTACGAGCAGTACTTC
CASSSTGTYYEQYF
>TRBV4-3|.|.|TRBJ1-6
TGCGCCAGCAGCCAAGATGCTTCCAGCTCCTATAATTCACCCCTCCACTTT
CASSQDASSSYNSPLHF
>TRBV9|.|.|TRBJ1-2
TGTGCCAGCAGCGTAGGAGATATCAATAACTATGGCTACACCTTC
CASSVGDINNYGYTF
>TRBV12-3/TRBV12-4|.|TRBD2|TRBJ2-7
TGTGCCAGCAGTTTTCGGGGGGCCTACGAGCAGTACTTC
CASSFRGAYEQYF
>TRBV5-4|once|TRBD1|TRBJ1-1
TGTGCCAGCAGCTCTCGACAGGGGAACACTGAAGCTTTCTTT
CASSSRQGNTEAFF
>TRBV7-8|few|.|TRBJ2-5
TGTGCCAGCAGCCCTGGACTCATTGGAGAGACCCAGTACTTC
CASSPGLIGETQYF
>TRBV7-9|.|TRBD2|TRBJ2-2
TGTGCCAGCAGCTTATCCTTAGGGACTACGAACACCGGGGAGCTGTTTTTT
CASSLSLGTTNTGELFF
>TRBV25-1|once|.|TRBJ2-5
TGTGCCAGCAGTGAGCTACGCCAAGAGACCCAGTACTTC
CASSELRQETQYF
>TRBV7-2|.|TRBD2|TRBJ2-2
TGTGCCAGCAGCCCCGGACTAGCCCCCGGGGAGCTGTTTTTT
CASSPGLAPGELFF
>TRBV9|few|TRBD2|TRBJ2-1
TGTGCCAGCAGCGTAATAGCGGGAGGGTCCCACAATGAGCAGTTCTTC
CASSVIAGGSHNEQFF
>TRBV6-5|.|.|TRBJ2-1
TGTGCCAGCAGTTCTCAGGAAGACTACGATGAGCAGTTCTTC
CASSSQEDYDEQFF
>TRBV2|.|.|TRBJ2-3
TGTGCCAGCAGTGAAGCGGGAGGTACGCAGTATTTT
CASSEAGGTQYF
>TRBV7-9|.|.|TRBJ1-4
TGTGCCAGCAGCGCACCAGGGCTGGCAGAAAAACTGTTTTTT
CASSAPGLAEKLFF
>TRBV2|.|.|TRBJ2-7
TGTGCCAGCAGTGAAAGTAACATTTTCTCCAACGAGCAGTACTTC
CASSESNIFSNEQYF
>TRBV27|.|TRBD1|TRBJ1-5
TGTGCCAGCCTTCCGAAGACAGGGGTCAATCAGCCCCAGCATTTT
CASLPKTGVNQPQHF
>TRBV27|.|.|TRBJ1-4
TGTGCCAGCAGTATAGGGGCCCTTAATGAAAAACTGTTTTTT
CASSIGALNEKLFF
>TRBV4-2|few|.|TRBJ2-7
TGTGCCAGCAGCCAGGGCGGTCTGCGGGACGAGCAGTACTTC
CASSQGGLRDEQYF
>TRBV28|.|TRBD1|TRBJ1-5
TGTGCCAGTCTGTGGGGGACAGGGGGCAATCAGCCCCAGCATTTT
CASLWGTGGNQPQHF
>TRBV19|.|.|TRBJ2-2
TGTGCCAGTAGTACTTACAGCTCGAACACCGGGGAGCTGTTTTTT
CASSTYSSNTGELFF
>TRBV5-1|few|.|TRBJ1-5
TGCGCCAGCAGCTTGAACGGAGATAGCAATCAGCCCCAGCATTTT
CASSLNGDSNQPQHF
>TRBV16|.|.|TRBJ1-4
TGTGCCAGCAGCCAATCGATCCAGTCAACTAATGAAAAACTGTTTTTT
CASSQSIQSTNEKLFF
>TRBV6-2/TRBV6-3|.|TRBD2|TRBJ2-5
TGTGCCAGCAGTTCAGCGGGATGGGAGGAGACCCAGTACTTC
CASSSAGWEETQYF
>TRBV28|.|.|TRBJ1-2
TGTGCCAGCAGGGTTCCGGGGACACACTATGGCTACACCTTC
CASRVPGTHYGYTF
>TRBV19|once|.|TRBJ1-3
TGTGCCAGTATAGCCCCAGTCTCCGGAAACACCATATATTTT
CASIAPVSGNTIYF
>TRBV25-1|.|.|TRBJ1-5
TGTGCCAGCAGTGGTCAAAATAATCAGCCCCAGCATTTT
CASSGQNNQPQHF
>TRBV14|once|.|TRBJ1-1
TGTGCCAGCAGTGTCTTCGGGACACCGAACACTGAAGCTTTCTTT
CASSVFGTPNTEAFF
>TRBV6-6|.|.|TRBJ1-4
TGTGCCAGCAGCGAGAGGTCCGGGGGATTGAGGACATCAACTAATGAAAAACTGTTTTTT
CASSERSGGLRTSTNEKLFF
>TRBV11-2|.|TRBD2|TRBJ2-2
TGTGCCAGCAGGACTAGCTTCGGCACCGGGGAGCTGTTTTTT
CASRTSFGTGELFF
>TRBV18|.|.|TRBJ2-7
TGTGCCAGCTCCAGTTCCCAAATTACCTACGAGCAGTACTTC
CASSSSQITYEQYF
>TRBV6-5|.|TRBD1|TRBJ1-2
TGTGCCACCGGACAGGGTGGCTATGGCTACACCTTC
CATGQGGYGYTF
>TRBV6-6|.|TRBD1|TRBJ2-7
TGTGCCAGCAGTTACACAGGGGAACTCTCCTACGAGCAGTACTTC
CASSYTGELSYEQYF
>TRBV7-2|.|.|TRBJ1-1
TGTGCCAGCAGCTTCGGGACACCGAACACTGAAGCTTTCTTT
CASSFGTPNTEAFF
>TRBV6-2/TRBV6-3|once|.|TRBJ1-1
TGTGCCAGCAGTTACCGGGTGAACACTGAAGCTTTCTTT
CASSYRVNTEAFF
>TRBV3-1/TRBV3-2|.|.|TRBJ2-6
TGTGCCAGCAGCCAAGGGAGATTAACGGGAGGGGCCAACGTCCTGACTTTC
CASSQGRLTGGANVLTF
>TRBV7-2|.|TRBD1|TRBJ1-3
TGTGCCAGCAGCCTTAGCAGGGACAGTGGAAACACCATATATTTT
CASSLSRDSGNTIYF
>TRBV28|.|TRBD2|TRBJ2-7
TGTGCCAGCAGTTCTGTAGCGGGAGGTCAGGTTCGGTACGAGCAGTACTTC
CASSSVAGGQVRYEQYF
>TRBV28|.|.|TRBJ2-5
TGTGCCAGCAGTTTAAGTAGTCAGGGGGAGACCCAGTACTTC
CASSLSSQGETQYF
>TRBV5-1|.|.|TRBJ1-1
TGCGCCAGCAGCTTGGACAGAGCCAATGAAGCTTTCTTT
CASSLDRANEAFF
>TRBV2|few|.|TRBJ1-3
TGTGCCAGCATCAGACGGGGGGACTCTGGAAACACCATATATTTT
CASIRRGDSGNTIYF
>TRBV19|.|TRBD2|TRBJ2-5
TGTGCCAGTAGTATTCCGGGAGGAGGCCCAGAGACCCAGTACTTC
CASSIPGGGPETQYF
>TRBV2|.|TRBD1|TRBJ1-6
TGTGCCAGCAGCGCGACAGGGGGATTGTCCTCCCTCCACTTT
CASSATGGLSSLHF
>TRBV7-8|.|.|TRBJ2-1
TGTGCCAGCAGCTTAGTAACAGACCCCTACAATGAGCAGTTCTTC
CASSLVTDPYNEQFF
>TRBV27|once|.|TRBJ1-1
TGTGCCAGCAGTTTATCCCGGAACACTGAAGCTTTCTTT
CASSLSRNTEAFF
>TRBV5-4|.|.|TRBJ2-7
TGTGCCAGCAGCTTGGAGGTAGCGGCCTCCTACGAGCAGTACTTC
CASSLEVAASYEQYF
>TRBV15|few|TRBD1|TRBJ2-1
TGTGCCACCAGCAGAGAACAGGGGACCTACAATGAGCAGTTCTTC
CATSREQGTYNEQFF
>TRBV2|.|TRBD2|TRBJ2-3
TGTGCCAGCAGGGAATCTAGCGGGAGCGGCACAGATACGCAGTATTTT
CASRESSGSGTDTQYF